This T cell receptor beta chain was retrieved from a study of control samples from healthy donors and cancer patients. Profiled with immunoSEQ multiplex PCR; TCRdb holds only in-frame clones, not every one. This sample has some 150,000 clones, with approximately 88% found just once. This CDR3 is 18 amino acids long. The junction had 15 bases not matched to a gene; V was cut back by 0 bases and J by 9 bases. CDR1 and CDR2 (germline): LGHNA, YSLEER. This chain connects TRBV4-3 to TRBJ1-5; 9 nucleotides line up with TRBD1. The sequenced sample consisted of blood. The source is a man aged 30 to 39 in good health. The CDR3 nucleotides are TGCGCCAGCAGCCAAGAGTTTGCTGACGGGACAGGGCTTGGGCCCCAGCATTTT. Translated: CASSQEFADGTGLGPQHF.